This TCR beta chain is from a study of CD8 T cells in ankylosing spondylitis. Whole-study results and caveats: Reported data indicate significant enrichment of disease-linked clones within matched ankylosing spondylitis synovial fluid. Disease-associated clones were CD8+ and fairly uncommon in peripheral blood. There was a TCR beta motif, made of fewer than 10 highly homologous variants, that appeared characteristic of ankylosing spondylitis blood.

TCRdb re-called the 5' RACE reads with MiXCR, one entry per CDR3 protein. This sample yields about 90,000 distinct CDR3 sequences, of which about 8.3% are seen a single time; around 30% belongs to the top ten. This clonotype was recorded many times. Its antigen is currently unknown. The CDR3 spans 11 residues. Germline V CDR1 and CDR2: MGHRA, YSYEKL. V lost 1 base and J 6 bases, leaving 3 bases between the germline ends. Sample: blood, either unsorted or a sorted T cell fraction (not recorded which). The chain employs TRBV4-1 and TRBJ1-2; D is unclear. The source of this sequence is a male donor with ankylosing spondylitis. The CDR3 sequence is CASSQADGYTF. The CDR3 DNA reads as TGCGCCAGCAGCCAAGCTGATGGCTACACCTTC.